This TCR beta chain was sequenced in a study of blood T cells in healthy people across ages (dated by TCRdb to between 2015 and 2017). At the level of the whole study: In model experiments, template switching captured roughly one uniquely barcoded TCR beta cDNA molecule for every two T cells. Donors were grouped into four age groups: young (average 16 years), middle-aged (roughly 37), aged (62) and long-lived (about 90). Age-related changes in TCR beta repertoire diversity were measured in the study by deep sequencing normalized with unique cDNA molecular identifiers. Two additional independent replicas of 1 million unique cDNA reads from the same blood draw were analyzed for two donors (one aged 18 to 29 and one aged 80 or older). The paper as a whole reports these results and caveats: Conclusive comparison of naive and antigen-experienced compartments was prevented by the profiling of bulk unsorted PBMCs. There was a strong correlation between observed TCR beta diversity and the percentage of naive T cells measured by flow cytometry. Estimates of total diversity based on one million sequenced T cells were considered lower bounds and underestimates. As age increased, observed TCR beta diversity per million T cells dropped in a roughly linear way, and a significant reduction was already evident by age about 40. Compared with the aged group, the long-lived group had more naive CD4+ T cells, fewer expanded clones and increased TCR diversity, suggesting age selection. Because the CMV infection status of the donors was unknown, age-related changes in expanded clonotypes may potentially have been confounded.

Systemically healthy Caucasian individuals from Russia, some 40 in total and aged 6 to 90 years, were included as donors. Each donor gave 8 to 10 milliliters of peripheral blood, collected into EDTA-treated Vacutainer tubes. Ficoll-Paque density-gradient centrifugation was used to isolate PBMCs, with at least 6 million per sample. Trizol reagent was used to extract total RNA from the PBMCs, yielding at least 5.5 micrograms per sample. For every donor, flow cytometry on a PBMC aliquot measured the percentage of naive CD45RAhigh/CD27high T cells. The method behind the library was 5' RACE. Sequencing relied on an Illumina HiSeq 2500. A second PCR of roughly 7 to 11 cycles was performed with a sample-barcoded 5' primer and a J-beta primer mix. Each TCR beta cDNA molecule received a unique molecular identifier from a template-switch 5' adaptor carrying 12 random nucleotides. Each sample yielded at least 3 million CDR3-containing paired-end reads. The Mint cDNA synthesis kit, primed by a TRBC-specific oligonucleotide, was used to synthesize first-strand cDNA from all RNA. Following uracil-DNA glycosylase treatment, a first 18-cycle PCR with universal primers M1SS and BC2_uni_R was performed on all cDNA. Per the source publication's procedure: For normalization, 1 million high-quality reads, each with a distinct molecular identifier, were randomly selected from each sample. Reads sharing molecular identifiers were discarded rather than binned into consensus sequences. CDR3 identification, clonotype clustering and error correction used MiTCR with a Q25 quality threshold and the strictest error-elimination algorithm. Lower-bound total TCR beta diversity was estimated with a nonparametric unseen species model using Euler transformation. TCRdb reprocessing: public reads trimmed at Q25 with fastp, clones called with MiXCR, in-frame beta chains kept. Here each entry gathers all rows of one CDR3 protein and keeps the most common genes and DNA. In this record, the V and J calls reflect TCRdb's handling and not the investigators' own analysis. The table for this sample lists fewer than 800,000 distinct CDR3 sequences; roughly 25% of them were counted only once. The biggest ten clones account for under 9.5% of the sample.

Germline trimming: 7 bases from V, 2 bases from J; junction bases outside gene matches: 9. CDR3 length: 15 amino acids, cysteine to phenylalanine. Only the CDR3 DNA stays, 45 bases, in frame from base 1. This clonotype was counted a few times. Its antigen remains undetermined. No quality values exist for individual bases; no much larger clone is one base distant. These records were also assigned to another study, of T cells of mothers and their children. Looking at the second paper: The donors were nine systemically healthy Caucasian individuals, made up of three mothers and their six children. cDNA synthesis used all of the extracted RNA, with approximately 1.4 ug of RNA in each 15 ul reaction. In the second PCR, the M1S primer introduced both the sample barcodes and 2-4 random nucleotides. Over 8.5 million TCR beta CDR3 reads were obtained for each mother, and 2.5 million to 3.5 million reads were obtained for each child. In both related and unrelated pairs, thymic selection shapes the output of TCR recombination in a similar way, with inherited differences having only a minor effect. Normalized repertoire overlap was always found to be slightly, but never significantly, higher in related mother-child pairs than in unrelated mother-child pairs. No persistent microchimeric T cell clones were found, with a detection sensitivity of 85 to 100 clones per million clonotypes. In the study, deep NGS was used to compare the TCR beta repertoires of mothers and children, and features distinguishing related mother-child pairs from unrelated individuals were sought. The mean age was about 38 +/- 4 years for the mothers and about 10 +/- 4 years for the children. After adapter ligation was performed with NEBNext reagents, the libraries were sequenced on an Illumina HiSeq 2000 with 100+100 nt paired-end reads. To avoid cross-contamination, the mother libraries and the child libraries were prepared a month apart and sequenced in separate runs. Each donor had between about 450,000 and 2,100,000 distinct TCR beta clonotypes identified. Naive TCR beta clonotypes were estimated from low-frequency clonotypes matched to each donor's FACS-determined naive share, without sorting.

This receptor was taken from a boy aged 5-17 years in good health. The chain couples TRBV12-3 or TRBV12-4 to TRBJ2-5, with TRBD2 identical over 8 junction bases. Sequenced sample: blood. The bases read TGTGCCAGCAACCGGGAGGGAGCGTTACAAGAGACCCAGTACTTC. Protein translation: CASNREGALQETQYF.